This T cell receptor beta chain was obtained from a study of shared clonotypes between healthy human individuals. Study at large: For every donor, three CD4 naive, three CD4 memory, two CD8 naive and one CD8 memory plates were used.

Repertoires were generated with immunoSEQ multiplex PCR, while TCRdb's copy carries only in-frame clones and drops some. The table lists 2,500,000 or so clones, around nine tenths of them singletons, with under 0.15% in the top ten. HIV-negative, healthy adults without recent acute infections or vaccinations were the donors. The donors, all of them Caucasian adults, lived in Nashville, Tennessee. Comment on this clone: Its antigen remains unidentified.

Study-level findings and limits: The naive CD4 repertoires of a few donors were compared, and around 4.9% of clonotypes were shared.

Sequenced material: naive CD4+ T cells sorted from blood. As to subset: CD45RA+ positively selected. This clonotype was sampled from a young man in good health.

The CDR3 region is CASSPFDSYGYEQYF. The CDR3 DNA reads as TGTGCCAGCAGCCCTTTTGATTCCTACGGGTACGAGCAGTACTTC. The chain is built from TRBV5-4 and TRBJ2-7, with D unclear. V lost 4 bases to trimming and J lost 4 bases, with 18 bases between them. CDR3 length: 15 residues. The V gene's germline CDR1 is SGHNT and CDR2 YYREEE (reference sequence).